A single TCR beta chain is shown here with its context. V was trimmed by 7 bases and J by 3 bases, leaving 16 bases between them. The CDR3 is made up of 15 amino acids. CDR1 is MDHEN and CDR2 is SYDVKM in the germline V gene. This specimen belongs to a study of blood T cells in healthy people across ages. A J-beta primer mix and a sample-barcoded 5' primer were used in a second PCR of about 7 to 11 cycles. In TCRdb, the 5' RACE reads were re-called with MiXCR into one record per CDR3 protein. This sample carries roughly 1.5 million distinct CDR3 sequences, about 45% of them seen once, and the ten largest clones take under 5%.

The clonotype originates from a young woman in good health. The chain combines TRBV28 with TRBJ2-1, with a tentative D call TRBD1 (5 bases). Sequencing used blood. The CDR3: CASKFSAGIYNEQFF. The CDR3 nucleotides are TGTGCCAGCAAGTTTTCGGCAGGGATCTACAATGAGCAGTTCTTC.